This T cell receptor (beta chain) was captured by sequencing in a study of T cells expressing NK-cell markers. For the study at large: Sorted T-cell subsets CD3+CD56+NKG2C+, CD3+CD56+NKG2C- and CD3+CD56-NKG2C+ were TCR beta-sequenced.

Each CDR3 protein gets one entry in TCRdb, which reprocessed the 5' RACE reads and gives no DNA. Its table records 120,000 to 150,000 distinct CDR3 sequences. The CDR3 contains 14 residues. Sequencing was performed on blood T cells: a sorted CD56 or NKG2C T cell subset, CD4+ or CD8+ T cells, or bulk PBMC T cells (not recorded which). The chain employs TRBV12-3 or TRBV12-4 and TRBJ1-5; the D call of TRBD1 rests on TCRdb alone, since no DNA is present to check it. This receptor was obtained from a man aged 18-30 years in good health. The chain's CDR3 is CASSPGDPGQPQHF.